This passage covers 2 T cell receptor beta chains from one sample sequenced in a study of blood T cell repertoires in COVID-19. Sequencing was performed with immunoSEQ multiplex PCR; in TCRdb, only in-frame clones are kept and a portion is missing. Here the sample spans approximately 45,000 clones, 73% being singletons. The sequencing input was peripheral blood. The source of these receptors is a man older than 75 with acute or convalescent COVID-19.

The chain links TRBV27 to TRBJ2-2, with D possibly being TRBD1 (5 bases). V dropped 3 bases and J dropped 5 bases, with 13 bases sitting between them. The CDR3 is 15 residues long. CDR1 is MNHEY and CDR2 is SMNVEV in the germline V gene (reference sequence). The CDR3 DNA reads TGTGCCAGCAGTTTCTTACAGGAGTGGACCGGGGAGCTGTTTTTT. It codes for CASSFLQEWTGELFF.

This sequence joins TRBV6-5 and TRBJ2-5, with TRBD1 as a possible D gene (5 bases). There are 13 residues in the CDR3. Trimming shortened V by 6 bases and J by 2 bases, and 10 bases separated the two germline ends. Germline assignment: CDR1 MNHEY and CDR2 SVGAGI. CDR3 loop: CASRPGIQETQYF. DNA of the CDR3: TGTGCCAGCAGGCCAGGGATTCAAGAGACCCAGTACTTC.